This paragraph reports one TCR beta chain. What this receptor recognizes is not known. The sample holds no much larger clone one base away, and base qualities are not on file. The CDR3 holds 16 amino acids from the cysteine to the phenylalanine. The read is trimmed to its CDR3 DNA, 48 bases read in frame from base 1. V trim: 3 bases; J trim: 4 bases; unmatched bases: 8. CDR1 MNHEY and CDR2 SVGAGI are derived from the germline V gene. The entire amount of isolated RNA was reverse transcribed using the High Capacity cDNA Reverse Transcription Kit, so the sequenced TCRB transcripts were expressed ones. Deep immunoSEQ sequencing was applied to naive, central memory and regulatory T cell samples, giving an average of approximately 4 million total reads per sample. Sorted cells were lysed in RLT buffer and RNA was extracted with DNase-treated RNeasy Micro or Mini kits, depending on cell number. Each cell subset was processed on its own to prevent cross-contamination, while patient and healthy donor samples were processed together. The immunoSEQ multiplex PCR was used to amplify TCRB sequences from cDNA, yielding 87-bp fragments that span the CDR3 region. Amplicons were sequenced on the Illumina HiSeq platform. Under the source paper's analysis protocol: PCR bias was corrected computationally using synthetic template baselines, and reads within Hamming distance 2 were collapsed, with unmergeable singletons discarded. Reads were aligned against IMGT so that V, D and J genes, CDR3 length and insertions or deletions at six rearrangement sites could be assigned. Within each subset, clonotype counts were normalized to sorted cell number, and only after that were true diversity and Gini coefficients computed with the tcR R package. The overlap coefficient, calculated on TCRB nucleotide sequences, was used to quantify repertoire sharing. Out-of-frame TCRB sequences from naive cells were analyzed to stand in for the pre-selection repertoire. The clones in this table, taken by TCRdb from immuneACCESS, are in-frame only. Not every clone is retained; where verified, under half of the shortfall comes from an unresolved V gene, and the cause of the rest is unknown. Clone size and the V and J calls come from that table; the DNA yielded D and trimming. Within this sample are around 400,000 clones, with approximately 16% of them counted one time only. Around 0.02% of the sample lies in the top ten.

From each donor, a single peripheral blood sample of around 0.12 L on average was drawn into heparinised tubes. Using a panel that included CD45RO, CCR7, CD25, CD127, CD95 and CD27, naive, central memory, regulatory and stem cell-like memory CD4+ T cells were sorted on a BD FACSAria II. All sorted populations exceeded 95% purity. PBMCs were separated immediately by Lymphoprep density gradient centrifugation and were stained directly, without being cultured. To minimize batch effects, samples were stained and sorted in pairs, one healthy donor with one patient per experiment. This record comes from a study of beta chain features in type 1 diabetes (dated by TCRdb to 2017 to 2018). Background on the whole study: Mean age, gender distribution, total cell number and subset yield did not differ between patients and healthy donors. A total of about 99,000,000 sorted cells were examined across all samples, and RNA yield correlated strongly with the number of cells per subset. The study compared TCRB repertoires of sorted circulating CD4+ T cell subsets between recently diagnosed type 1 diabetes patients and matched healthy donors. Regulatory and stem cell-like memory subsets were isolated from only 8 patients and roughly eight healthy donors, whereas naive and central memory subsets came from all 30 or so donors. Results the study describes overall, beyond this receptor: Patients with type 1 diabetes made fewer insertions and deleted more nucleotides at VDJ recombination sites, implying thymic rearrangement abnormalities. A moderate but significant shortening of TCRB CDR3 length was observed in type 1 diabetes patients in all four CD4+ subsets. Because cDNA was sequenced instead of genomic DNA, highly expressing activated cells could be over-represented, though the groups showed no difference in activation or CD3 levels. PCR might favor shorter templates, but patient and control samples were amplified and corrected together, so any skew would affect both groups equally. Naive, central memory and regulatory TCRB repertoires appeared to be more similar among patients than among healthy donors. HLA sub-analyses involved small numbers of individuals, so any influence of HLA type on TCRB rearrangement remained unresolved.

Rearrangement joined TRBV6-5 to TRBJ2-2, with 7 bases in between that match TRBD2. The receptor was isolated from a woman younger than 35 in good health. The sequenced sample was naive CD4+ T cells from blood. What this sample's cell subset or site label stands for: true naive CD4+ T cells. The DNA is as follows: TGTGCCAGCAGTTATCGGGGGGAGGGTGGCACCGGGGAGCTGTTTTTT. The translation is CASSYRGEGGTGELFF.